Below, 5 T cell receptor beta chains from the same sample are listed, as sequenced in a study of chemoradiotherapy in HPV16-positive cancers. Libraries were prepared by immunoSEQ multiplex PCR; TCRdb keeps only in-frame clonotypes and omits some of them. Of about 4,900 clones in the sample, 90% to 97% were seen once. The input for sequencing was tumor tissue, taken from a patient who underwent chemoradiotherapy. These receptors were collected from a human donor with HPV-associated anogenital cancer.

The chain employs TRBV19 and TRBJ1-3; D not resolved. The length of the CDR3 is 15 residues. Germline CDR1 LNHDA, CDR2 SQIVND (reference sequence). Trimming left V 6 bases short and J 0 bases short, with 12 bases between. The CDR3 DNA reads as TGTGCCAGTAGCCAGGAAGGCTTCTCTGGAAACACCATATATTTT. Protein sequence: CASSQEGFSGNTIYF.

The J gene is TRBJ1-2, the V gene TRBV6-1, with a weak D call TRBD1 (5 bases). The germline CDR1 and CDR2 sequences are MNHNS and SASEGT. The CDR3 is made up of 15 amino acids. Trimming left V 0 bases short and J 5 bases short, with 13 bases between. The CDR3 DNA follows: TGTGCCAGCAGTGAAGCGGGGGGGGTTGGGTATGGCTACACCTTC. This codes for CASSEAGGVGYGYTF.

The DNA of the CDR3 is TGTGCCAGCAGCCAAAACAGGGGGCCTGGCTACACCTTC. Its protein is CASSQNRGPGYTF. V and J are TRBV6-5 and TRBJ1-2; the match to TRBD1 covers 9 bases. Germline CDR1 reads MNHEY; CDR2 reads SVGAGI. The CDR3 has 13 residues. Unmatched junction bases numbered 6, after V lost 6 bases and J lost 7 bases.

The CDR3 coding sequence is TGTGCCAGTAAGCGGGCAGGGGATTCGTTTGGCTACACCTTC. It yields the protein CASKRAGDSFGYTF. The chain uses TRBV19 and TRBJ1-2; perhaps TRBD1 as D (6 bases). Germline-derived CDR1 and CDR2 are LNHDA and SQIVND (reference sequence). V dropped 7 bases and J dropped 7 bases, with 19 bases sitting between them. The CDR3 loop spans 14 amino acids. Drawing the rest from reference TRBV19 and TRBJ1-2, the complete variable domain is DGGITQSPKYLFRKEGQNVTLSCEQNLNHDAMYWYRQDPGQGLRLIYYSQIVNDFQKGDIAEGYSVSREKKESFPLTVTSAQKNPTAFYLCASKRAGDSFGYTFGSGTRLTVV.

The chain recombines TRBV7-9 with TRBJ2-3; D may correspond to TRBD1 or TRBD2 (5 bases each). Germline lookup yields CDR1 SEHNR and CDR2 FQNEAQ (reference sequence). The CDR3 is 14 amino acids. V was pared by 5 bases and J by 2 bases, with 11 bases between. In nucleotides, the CDR3 is TGTGCCAGCAGCCTGCGAGGGGACACAGATACGCAGTATTTT. Translation gives CASSLRGDTDTQYF. Using reference TRBV7-9 and TRBJ2-3 for the parts outside the CDR3, the full variable domain is DTGVSQNPRHKITKRGQNVTFRCDPISEHNRLYWYRQTLGQGPEFLTYFQNEAQLEKSRLLSDRFSAERPKGSFSTLEIQRTEQGDSAMYLCASSLRGDTDTQYFGPGTRLTVL.